This TCR beta chain was documented in a study of CD8 T cells in Susac syndrome. The multiple sclerosis controls consisted of treatment-naive patients with relapsing-remitting disease, either stable or active. Bulk CD8+ and CD4+ cells came from magnetic negative isolation; CD8+ TEMRA by FACS. J gave up 1 base and V 6 bases, and 9 bases lay outside the gene matches. CDR3 length equals 17 residues. Germline CDR1 MNHEY, CDR2 SMNVEV (reference sequence). Reverse transcription used about 0.45 to 1 ug RNA and random hexamers. Amplification of TCR beta CDR3 was carried out by immunoSEQ multiplex PCR, which covered 54 Vbeta and 13 Jbeta segments. Each CDR3 protein is one row after TCRdb ran MiXCR on the immunoSEQ multiplex PCR reads. The repertoire has fewer than 150,000 distinct CDR3 sequences, 91% of them found once; the top ten carry about 0.23%.

The J gene is TRBJ2-6, the V gene TRBV27, with 7 bases lining up with TRBD1. The sample was CD8+ T cells from PBMCs. This clonotype originated in a human donor with multiple sclerosis. CDR3 loop: CASRIGTDRSGANVLTF. Here the CDR3 DNA reads TGTGCCAGCAGAATAGGGACAGATCGGTCTGGGGCCAACGTCCTGACTTTC.